This T cell receptor beta chain is from a study of identical twins. This clonotype was counted a few times. The antigen remains undetermined. The CDR3 is 16 residues long. Germline CDR1 reads LNHDA; CDR2 reads SQIVND (reference sequence). The ends lost 8 bases at V and 8 bases at J; junction bases unmatched: 13. Broader study findings: Monozygotic twins shared more out-of-frame TCR alpha than recombination models predicted. Conclusions relied on cross-sectional statistical analysis, not following the same donors.

With template switching, a universal primer site was added, and the cDNA carried unique molecular identifiers. TCRdb re-derived calls from the 5' RACE reads in MiXCR, one entry per CDR3 protein. This table holds nearly 900,000 distinct CDR3 sequences, roughly an eighth found once. This same sample was also part of a study on yellow fever vaccine responses in identical twins.

This chain links TRBV19 with TRBJ2-1; 12 nucleotides align to TRBD2. This clonotype was sampled from a woman aged 18-29 years in good health. The sequenced sample was PBMCs. CDR3 in amino acids: CASEPGLAGGLDEQFF. CDR3 sequence (DNA): TGTGCCAGTGAACCGGGACTAGCGGGTGGCCTCGATGAGCAGTTCTTC.